The 30 T cell receptor beta chains below were found in one sample sequenced in a study of identical twins. A single record per CDR3 protein comes from TCRdb applying MiXCR to the 5' RACE reads. This table has roughly 240,000 distinct CDR3 sequences, approximately 7% appearing once. Separately, the same data were catalogued under a study of yellow fever vaccine responses in identical twins.

Input material: memory (CD45RO+) T cells sorted from blood. The receptors were sampled from a woman under 30 in good health.

The V gene is TRBV28, the J gene TRBJ2-5, with D maybe TRBD2 (7 bases). Trimming cost V 5 bases and J 5 bases, with 21 bases left between them. Germline CDR1 and CDR2: MDHEN and SYDVKM. The CDR3 spans 16 residues. Written as DNA, the CDR3 is TGTGCCAGCAGTACACCCTCCTCCGGGGGGCAGGAGACCCAGTACTTC. This codes for CASSTPSSGGQETQYF. The complete variable domain, with remaining parts taken from reference TRBV28 and TRBJ2-5, reads DVKVTQSSRYLVKRTGEKVFLECVQDMDHENMFWYRQDPGLGLRLIYFSYDVKMKEKGDIPEGYSVSREKKERFSLILESASTNQTSMYLCASSTPSSGGQETQYFGPGTRLLVL.

This clonotype has a count of ten or more. The chain couples TRBV6-4 to TRBJ2-1, with D perhaps TRBD2 (6 bases). The CDR3 has 16 amino acids. The V and J ends lost 5 bases and 0 bases respectively, with 14 bases between them. Germline CDR1 MRHNA, CDR2 SNTAGT. The CDR3 nucleotides read TGTGCCAGCAGTCCTAGCGCTAACCCCTCCTACAATGAGCAGTTCTTC. It is translated as CASSPSANPSYNEQFF.

This clonotype was observed once. The chain links TRBV6-4 to TRBJ2-1, with 9 bases identical to TRBD2. The CDR3 has 15 amino acids. Germline CDR1 and CDR2: MRHNA and SNTAGT. Unmatched junction bases numbered 9, after V lost 5 bases and J lost 7 bases. The CDR3 nucleotides are TGTGCCAGCAGTCTGTCAGCGGGAGGTGGGAATGAGCAGTTCTTC. Translated, it gives CASSLSAGGGNEQFF.

This clonotype was seen at least ten times. The chain joins TRBV28 to TRBJ2-1, with 11 bases matching TRBD2. Germline V gives CDR1 MDHEN, CDR2 SYDVKM. J was trimmed by 0 bases and V by 6 bases; bases with no gene match: 10. This CDR3 comprises 18 residues. The CDR3: CASRVASGRWGSYNEQFF. As DNA, the CDR3 is TGTGCCAGCAGGGTGGCTAGCGGGAGGTGGGGCTCCTACAATGAGCAGTTCTTC.

This clonotype was recorded many times. The J gene is TRBJ1-1, the V gene TRBV6-5; D is undetermined. Germline V CDR1 and CDR2: MNHEY, SVGAGI. The CDR3 has 15 residues. The V and J ends lost 0 bases and 0 bases respectively, with 8 bases between them. The CDR3 reads CASSYSIWLNTEAFF. CDR3 DNA sequence: TGTGCCAGCAGTTACTCGATTTGGCTGAACACTGAAGCTTTCTTT.

This clonotype was seen repeatedly, ten times or more. This chain links TRBV3-1 with TRBJ1-6; D perhaps matches TRBD1 (6 bases). The CDR3 covers 14 residues. The V end was cut by 6 bases, the J end by 5 bases, with 11 bases between. Germline CDR1 and CDR2: LGHDT and YNNKEL (reference sequence). CDR3 sequence reads: CASRPDSHNSPLHF. Here the CDR3 DNA reads TGTGCCAGCAGACCGGACAGCCATAATTCACCCCTCCACTTT.

The chain uses TRBV6-1 and TRBJ2-1; 8 nucleotides line up with TRBD2. V was pared by 3 bases and J by 5 bases, with 12 bases of the junction left unmatched. CDR1 is MNHNS and CDR2 is SASEGT in the germline V gene. This CDR3 region has 17 residues. In DNA, the CDR3 is TGTGCCAGCAGTGACCACTCGGGGGGGAGGGTCAACAATGAGCAGTTCTTC. It translates to CASSDHSGGRVNNEQFF.

The CDR3: CASSLVRDSYEQYF. In nucleotides, the CDR3 is TGTGCCAGCAGTTTAGTCCGGGACAGCTACGAGCAGTACTTC. The chain has TRBV28 and TRBJ2-7; 7 positions agree with TRBD1. CDR3 length: 14 amino acids. J lost 3 bases, V lost 2 bases, and 4 bases had no gene match. Per the germline V gene, CDR1 is MDHEN and CDR2 is SYDVKM.

This clonotype came up many times. The J gene is TRBJ2-1, the V gene TRBV24-1; TRBD2 matches 10 bases. With 3 bases clipped from V and 4 bases from J, the junction kept 8 bases outside the gene matches. CDR1 and CDR2 from the germline V gene are KGHDR and SFDVKD. CDR3 size: 17 residues. The CDR3 here is CATSDERGTSVYNEQFF. DNA for the CDR3: TGTGCCACCAGTGATGAGAGGGGGACTAGCGTTTACAATGAGCAGTTCTTC.

This clonotype has a handful of counts. The rearrangement joins TRBV20-1 to TRBJ2-5, with no clear D. V lost 3 bases and J 2 bases, leaving 13 bases between the germline ends. This CDR3 spans 14 amino acids. Germline CDR1 is DFQATT and CDR2 is SNEGSKA (reference sequence). CDR3 nucleotide sequence: TGCAGTGCTAGCTTGGGTTCGTTTCAAGAGACCCAGTACTTC. As protein: CSASLGSFQETQYF.

The chain links TRBV5-1 to TRBJ2-5, with 12 bases lining up with TRBD2. Germline lookup yields CDR1 SGHRS and CDR2 YFSETQ. The CDR3 runs to 17 residues. V shed 0 bases and J 4 bases; nucleotides not matched to a gene: 7. The CDR3 DNA reads TGCGCCAGCAGCTTGGTGGCTAGCGGGAGGGTTGGAGAGACCCAGTACTTC. Its translation: CASSLVASGRVGETQYF. Full variable domain (remainder filled in from reference TRBV5-1 and TRBJ2-5): KAGVTQTPRYLIKTRGQQVTLSCSPISGHRSVSWYQQTPGQGLQFLFEYFSETQRNKGNFPGRFSGRQFSNSRSEMNVSTLELGDSALYLCASSLVASGRVGETQYFGPGTRLLVL.

This clonotype has just a few counts. Written as DNA, the CDR3 is TGTGCCAGCAGCGACTGGACTATGAACACTGAAGCTTTCTTT. Amino acid sequence: CASSDWTMNTEAFF. The chain combines TRBV2 with TRBJ1-1; D not certain. The CDR3 runs to 14 residues. The germline CDR1 and CDR2 sequences are SNHLY and FYNNEI. V was trimmed by 6 bases and J by 0 bases, leaving 11 bases between them. Supplemented by reference TRBV2 and TRBJ1-1, the full variable domain reads EPEVTQTPSHQVTQMGQEVILRCVPISNHLYFYWYRQILGQKVEFLVSFYNNEISEKSEIFDDQFSVERPDGSNFTLKIRSTKLEDSAMYFCASSDWTMNTEAFFGQGTRLTVV.

This clonotype was picked up many times. The chain couples TRBV5-1 to TRBJ2-1; 10 nucleotides agree with TRBD2. V dropped 5 bases and J dropped 5; count of bases not matched to a gene: 7. CDR1 and CDR2 from the germline V gene are SGHRS and YFSETQ. This CDR3 contains 15 residues. CDR3: CASRRTSGADNEQFF. The CDR3 nucleotides read TGCGCCAGCAGGCGGACTAGCGGCGCCGACAATGAGCAGTTCTTC.

The chain couples TRBV2 to TRBJ2-3, with D possibly TRBD2 on 5 matching bases. The ends were cut back, 10 bases at V and 2 bases at J, with 19 bases in the middle. The CDR3 is 15 residues long. Germline assignment: CDR1 SNHLY and CDR2 FYNNEI. The CDR3 DNA follows: TGTGCCACCGCGGACTTTGGTTGGGACACAGATACGCAGTATTTT. Its protein is CATADFGWDTDTQYF.

This clonotype was seen many times. This sequence joins TRBV10-2 and TRBJ2-1, with a weak D call TRBD1 (5 bases). There are 18 residues in the CDR3. The V gene's germline CDR1 is WSHSY and CDR2 SAAADI. Trimming cost V 4 bases and J 5 bases, with 24 bases left between them. The CDR3 spells CASSVWQGLLPSNNEQFF. The CDR3 coding sequence is TGCGCCAGCAGTGTATGGCAGGGTTTGCTCCCAAGCAACAATGAGCAGTTCTTC.

This clonotype was counted only a few times. The V call is TRBV6-2 or TRBV6-3, the J call TRBJ2-1, with 8 bases that match TRBD1. This CDR3 contains 15 residues. With 2 bases clipped from V and 7 bases from J, the junction kept 7 bases outside the gene matches. CDR1 MNHEY and CDR2 SVGEGT come from the germline V gene. CDR3 bases: TGTGCCAGCAGTTACGCCAGGGGGCGAGGGAATGAGCAGTTCTTC. Protein: CASSYARGRGNEQFF.

V usage is TRBV6-6 and J usage is TRBJ2-1; maybe TRBD1 (5 bases). CDR1 and CDR2 (germline): MNHNY, SVGAGI (reference sequence). This CDR3 is 13 amino acids long. V lost 4 bases to trimming and J lost 7 bases, with 11 bases between them. This CDR3 is CASSWTAGNEQFF. CDR3 coding DNA: TGTGCCAGCAGTTGGACCGCAGGGAATGAGCAGTTCTTC.

The sample holds a few counts of this clonotype. V gene TRBV4-1 combines with J gene TRBJ2-1; TRBD2 is a possible D gene (5 bases). The germline CDR1 and CDR2 sequences are MGHRA and YSYEKL. Between the trimmed V and J ends, which lost 0 bases and 9 bases, there was a span of 9 bases. There are 13 residues in the CDR3. CDR3 residues: CASSQDGRGEQFF. CDR3 nucleotides: TGCGCCAGCAGCCAAGATGGCCGGGGTGAGCAGTTCTTC.

This clonotype was detected many times. The chain uses TRBV28 and TRBJ2-7, with 8 bases aligning to TRBD1. After removal of 6 bases from V and 0 bases from J, the junction contained 10 bases not matched to a gene. The CDR3 is made up of 16 amino acids. The germline CDR1 and CDR2 sequences are MDHEN and SYDVKM. The CDR3, as DNA: TGTGCCAGCAGCCCGACAGGGGCCAAGGGCTCCTACGAGCAGTACGTC. Protein: CASSPTGAKGSYEQYV.

This clonotype was seen repeatedly, ten times or more. The chain recombines TRBV12-3 or TRBV12-4 with TRBJ1-2; D perhaps matches TRBD1 (5 bases). The V end was cut by 3 bases, the J end by 7 bases, with 9 bases between. This CDR3 spans 12 amino acids. The CDR3 reads CASSFAGLGYTF. The CDR3 DNA is TGTGCCAGCAGTTTCGCGGGGCTTGGCTACACCTTC.

This clonotype has a handful of counts. This chain links TRBV7-2 with TRBJ2-7; D ambiguous. The CDR3 runs 15 residues. Germline V gene lookup returns CDR1 SGHTA and CDR2 FQGNSA. Trimming stripped 1 base from V and 2 bases from J, with 12 bases between. CDR3 bases: TGTGCCAGCAGCTTAGGTAGCCCCAGCGCCTACGAGCAGTACTTC. Its translation: CASSLGSPSAYEQYF. Together with reference TRBV7-2 and TRBJ2-7, the CDR3 gives the full variable domain: GAGVSQSPSNKVTEKGKDVELRCDPISGHTALYWYRQSLGQGLEFLIYFQGNSAPDKSGLPSDRFSAERTGGSVSTLTIQRTQQEDSAVYLCASSLGSPSAYEQYFGPGTRLTVT.

The chain employs TRBV3-1 and TRBJ2-3, with 10 bases lining up with TRBD2. From germline, CDR1 is LGHDT and CDR2 YNNKEL (reference sequence). The CDR3 contains 17 residues. The junction had 7 bases not matched to a gene; V was cut back by 3 bases and J by 1 base. CDR3 loop: CASSHRRTSGRTDTQYF. The CDR3 bases are TGTGCCAGCAGCCACAGACGGACTAGCGGACGCACAGATACGCAGTATTTT.

This clonotype was recorded many times. V and J are TRBV29-1 and TRBJ2-2; a weak D match, TRBD2 (6 bases). Germline V gene data show CDR1 as SQVTM and CDR2 as ANQGSEA. The CDR3 has 16 amino acids. The ends were cut back, 4 bases at V and 4 bases at J, with 19 bases in the middle. The CDR3 here is CSVANPPGLSTGELFF. In DNA, the CDR3 is TGCAGCGTTGCGAACCCACCGGGACTGTCCACCGGGGAGCTGTTTTTT.

The CDR3 sequence is CASSLDWAGGGETQYF. The CDR3 DNA follows: TGTGCCAGCAGCTTAGATTGGGCGGGAGGAGGAGAGACCCAGTACTTC. The chain is built from TRBV7-2 and TRBJ2-5; TRBD2 aligns across 8 bases. Germline V gives CDR1 SGHTA, CDR2 FQGNSA. Unmatched junction bases numbered 8, after V lost 1 base and J lost 4 bases. This CDR3 has 16 residues.

This clonotype was picked up a small number of times. V gene TRBV6-1 combines with J gene TRBJ2-7, with 10 bases lining up with TRBD2. The CDR3 is 17 amino acids. CDR1 and CDR2 from the germline V gene are MNHNS and SASEGT. J gave up 1 base and V 6 bases, and 12 bases lay outside the gene matches. The CDR3: CASRPIAGGLVSYEQYF. The CDR3 bases are TGTGCCAGCAGACCAATAGCGGGAGGCTTAGTGTCCTACGAGCAGTACTTC.

This rearrangement joins TRBV20-1 to TRBJ2-3; D possibly corresponds to TRBD2 (6 bases). This CDR3 contains 11 residues. Per the germline V gene, CDR1 is DFQATT and CDR2 is SNEGSKA (reference sequence). V lost 6 bases and J lost 14, with 18 bases in between. The CDR3 protein is CSATPGLRLYF. DNA for the CDR3: TGCAGTGCAACACCGGGACTCCGTTTGTATTTT.

Ten or more counts support this clonotype. The chain combines TRBV4-1 with TRBJ2-1; no definite D call. Germline lookup yields CDR1 MGHRA and CDR2 YSYEKL. The V end was cut by 4 bases, the J end by 2 bases, with 9 bases between. This CDR3 is 14 amino acids long. The CDR3 nucleotides are TGCGCCAGCAGCCTAATAACGGCCTACAATGAGCAGTTCTTC. It is translated as CASSLITAYNEQFF.

The V call is TRBV5-1, the J call TRBJ2-3; D not resolved. V gave up 1 base and J gave up 0 bases, with 9 bases separating them. CDR1 is SGHRS and CDR2 is YFSETQ in the germline V gene. This CDR3 has 15 amino acids. The CDR3 region has the DNA TGCGCCAGCAGCTTGAGGGCTACCAGCACAGATACGCAGTATTTT. This translates into CASSLRATSTDTQYF.

The rearrangement joins TRBV5-1 to TRBJ2-3; 13 bases line up with TRBD2. The CDR3 runs to 17 residues. After removal of 6 bases from V and 0 bases from J, the junction contained 7 bases not matched to a gene. CDR1 is SGHRS and CDR2 is YFSETQ in the germline V gene. Here the CDR3 reads CASKRLAGGSSTDTQYF. For the CDR3, the DNA is TGCGCCAGCAAAAGACTAGCGGGGGGCTCGAGCACAGATACGCAGTATTTT. The entire variable domain, with the rest obtained from reference TRBV5-1 and TRBJ2-3, is as follows: KAGVTQTPRYLIKTRGQQVTLSCSPISGHRSVSWYQQTPGQGLQFLFEYFSETQRNKGNFPGRFSGRQFSNSRSEMNVSTLELGDSALYLCASKRLAGGSSTDTQYFGPGTRLTVL.

The chain joins TRBV6-1 to TRBJ2-7; D is unresolved. The CDR3 contains 15 residues. Germline V CDR1 and CDR2: MNHNS, SASEGT. The V end was cut by 3 bases, the J end by 3 bases, with 15 bases between. The CDR3 sequence: CASSDSRNKGYEQYV. The DNA of the CDR3 is TGTGCCAGCAGTGATTCCCGCAACAAGGGCTACGAGCAGTACGTC.